This section outlines one T cell receptor beta chain sequence together with its context. Its specificity is not known. These data come from a study of identifying expanded T cells in peripheral blood. General study findings and limits: Across healthy donors, higher total template counts meant significantly greater approximately two-week count variance.

The length of the CDR3 is 14 residues. Germline V lookup: CDR1 SGDLS, CDR2 YYNGEE. V was pared by 0 bases and J by 3 bases, with 9 bases between. Profiled with immunoSEQ multiplex PCR; TCRdb holds only in-frame clones, not every one. The sample includes around 100,000 clones, 75% to 90% seen only once; the top ten take approximately 16%. This TCR came from a person aged 18 to 70 in good health. Sequenced: blood. The chain carries TRBV9 and TRBJ2-5; D not certain. CDR3 sequence (DNA): TGTGCCAGCAGCGTAGATGGCGGAAAAGAGACCCAGTACTTC. This sequence encodes CASSVDGGKETQYF. Drawing the rest from reference TRBV9 and TRBJ2-5, the complete variable domain is DSGVTQTPKHLITATGQRVTLRCSPRSGDLSVYWYQQSLDQGLQFLIQYYNGEERAKGNILERFSAQQFPDLHSELNLSSLELGDSALYFCASSVDGGKETQYFGPGTRLLVL.